A selection of T cell receptor beta chains follows, all from one sample in a study of shared T cell receptors in the human thymus. Here immunoSEQ multiplex PCR was the method, and the copy in TCRdb shows in-frame clones only, minus some. The sample holds about 660,000 clones, approximately 87% seen once. These data also featured in a second study, about human thymus T cells.

Sequenced sample: thymocytes. These receptors were taken from a boy less than two years old with a congenital heart defect. CDR3s include the opening cysteine and the closing phenylalanine or tryptophan. The order of the fields is D gene, clone size, J gene, V gene, CDR3 protein, CDR3 DNA. The D gene is left open where the match is weak. Only part of the rows carry a size: once, few, many, or a class if the clone is expanded.

>TRBD1|NA|TRBJ1-2|TRBV9
CASSAPGQGARDGYTF
TGTGCCAGCAGCGCCCCGGGACAGGGGGCGCGGGATGGCTACACCTTC
>TRBD1|NA|TRBJ2-5|TRBV25-1
CASSDRGQGETQYF
TGTGCCAGCAGTGACCGAGGACAGGGTGAGACCCAGTACTTC
>NA|NA|TRBJ1-1|TRBV6-6
CASSYSRGNTEAFF
TGTGCCAGCAGTTACTCGAGAGGGAACACTGAAGCTTTCTTT
>TRBD2|NA|TRBJ2-1|TRBV15
CATLLLAGHNEQFF
TGTGCCACCCTCCTCCTAGCGGGGCACAATGAGCAGTTCTTC
>NA|NA|TRBJ1-5|TRBV5-6
CASSFWRNQPQHF
TGTGCCAGCAGCTTTTGGCGCAATCAGCCCCAGCATTTT
>NA|NA|TRBJ1-2|TRBV19
CASRWTNANYGYTF
TGTGCCAGTAGATGGACAAACGCTAACTATGGCTACACCTTC
>NA|NA|TRBJ2-7|TRBV4-2
CASSSHEGRQYF
TGTGCCAGCAGCTCTCACGAGGGAAGGCAGTACTTC
>TRBD1|NA|TRBJ2-6|TRBV28
CASSSASGGAAGANVLTF
TGTGCCAGCAGTTCCGCCTCAGGGGGCGCGGCTGGGGCCAACGTCCTGACTTTC
>NA|NA|TRBJ2-3|TRBV27
CASSLSRADTQYF
TGTGCCAGCAGTCTCTCGCGGGCGGATACGCAGTATTTT
>NA|NA|TRBJ2-5|TRBV9
CASGSGHKETQYF
TGTGCCAGCGGGAGCGGGCACAAAGAGACCCAGTACTTC
>TRBD2|NA|TRBJ2-1|TRBV10-1
CASSTSGSSYNEQFF
TGCGCCAGCTCGACTAGCGGGAGCTCCTACAATGAGCAGTTCTTC
>TRBD2|NA|TRBJ2-7|TRBV27
CASRNTSGRALGLEQYF
TGTGCCAGCAGGAATACTAGCGGGAGGGCCCTCGGCCTCGAGCAGTACTTC
>NA|NA|TRBJ2-6|TRBV7-2
CASRRVSGANVLTF
TGTGCCAGCAGACGAGTCTCTGGGGCCAACGTCCTGACTTTC
>TRBD1|once|TRBJ1-2|TRBV27
CASSRYHRGNYGYTF
TGTGCCAGCAGTCGCTACCACAGGGGGAACTATGGCTACACCTTC
>TRBD1|few|TRBJ1-2|TRBV30
CAWSPTRDRAPINYGYTF
TGTGCCTGGAGTCCTACAAGGGACAGGGCGCCGATTAACTATGGCTACACCTTC
>TRBD2|NA|TRBJ2-1|TRBV4-3
CASSQVAGTSGRATYNEQFF
TGCGCCAGCAGCCAAGTCGCCGGGACTAGCGGGAGGGCCACTTACAATGAGCAGTTCTTC
>TRBD1|NA|TRBJ1-4|TRBV5-4
CASSLSGTGDEKLFF
TGTGCCAGCAGCTTGTCGGGGACAGGGGATGAAAAACTGTTTTTT
>TRBD1|NA|TRBJ2-1|TRBV18
CASSPRTGSLLREQFF
TGTGCCAGCTCACCTCGGACAGGGAGCCTCCTACGTGAGCAGTTCTTC
>NA|once|TRBJ2-1|TRBV7-9
CASSMPPGRGHNEQFF
TGTGCCAGCAGCATGCCCCCCGGGCGGGGGCACAATGAGCAGTTCTTC
>NA|NA|TRBJ2-3|TRBV27
CASREDYRDREYF
TGTGCCAGCAGAGAAGACTACAGGGACCGGGAATATTTT